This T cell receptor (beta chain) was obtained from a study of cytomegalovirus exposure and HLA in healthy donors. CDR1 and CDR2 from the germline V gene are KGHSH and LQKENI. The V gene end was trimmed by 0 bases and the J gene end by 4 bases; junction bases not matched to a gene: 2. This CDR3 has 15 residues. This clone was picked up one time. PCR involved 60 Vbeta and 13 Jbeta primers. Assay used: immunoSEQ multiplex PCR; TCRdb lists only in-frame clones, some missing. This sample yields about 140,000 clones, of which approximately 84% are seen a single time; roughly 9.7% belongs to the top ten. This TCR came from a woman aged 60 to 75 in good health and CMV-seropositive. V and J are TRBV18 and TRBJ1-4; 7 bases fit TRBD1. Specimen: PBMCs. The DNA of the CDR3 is TGTGCCAGCTCACCACCGGGACAGATTAATGAAAAACTGTTTTTT. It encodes CASSPPGQINEKLFF.